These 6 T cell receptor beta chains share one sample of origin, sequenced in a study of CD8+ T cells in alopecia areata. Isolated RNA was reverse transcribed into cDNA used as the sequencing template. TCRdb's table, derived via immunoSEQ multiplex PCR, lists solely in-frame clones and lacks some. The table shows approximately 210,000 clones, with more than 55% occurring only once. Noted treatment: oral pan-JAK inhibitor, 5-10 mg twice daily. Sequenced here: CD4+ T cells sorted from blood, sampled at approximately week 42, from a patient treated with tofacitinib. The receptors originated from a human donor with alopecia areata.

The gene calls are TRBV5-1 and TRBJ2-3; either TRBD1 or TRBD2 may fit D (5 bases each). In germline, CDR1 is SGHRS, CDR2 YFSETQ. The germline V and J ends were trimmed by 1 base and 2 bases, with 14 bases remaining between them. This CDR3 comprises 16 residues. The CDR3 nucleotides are TGCGCCAGCAGCTTGACTCCGGGACCCGACACAGATACGCAGTATTTT. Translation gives CASSLTPGPDTDTQYF.

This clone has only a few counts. The CDR3 DNA reads as TGTGCCAGCAGTTTTCTACAGGGGACGGGCGGCTACACCTTC. Its translation is CASSFLQGTGGYTF. This chain joins TRBV27 and TRBJ1-2, with 7 bases identical to TRBD1. The germline V gene has CDR1 MNHEY and CDR2 SMNVEV (reference sequence). Trimming at V came to 3 bases and at J to 8 bases, leaving 9 bases not matched to a gene. The length of the CDR3 is 14 residues.

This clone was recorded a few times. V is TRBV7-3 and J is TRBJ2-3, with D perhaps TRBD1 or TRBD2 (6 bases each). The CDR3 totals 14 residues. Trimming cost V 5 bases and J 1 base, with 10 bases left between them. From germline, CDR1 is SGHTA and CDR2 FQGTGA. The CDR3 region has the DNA TGTGCCAGCAGCCCGGGGGCCCGCACAGATACGCAGTATTTT. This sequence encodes CASSPGARTDTQYF. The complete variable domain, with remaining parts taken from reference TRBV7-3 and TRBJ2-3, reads GAGVSQTPSNKVTEKGKYVELRCDPISGHTALYWYRQSLGQGPEFLIYFQGTGAADDSGLPNDRFFAVRPEGSVSTLKIQRTERGDSAVYLCASSPGARTDTQYFGPGTRLTVL.

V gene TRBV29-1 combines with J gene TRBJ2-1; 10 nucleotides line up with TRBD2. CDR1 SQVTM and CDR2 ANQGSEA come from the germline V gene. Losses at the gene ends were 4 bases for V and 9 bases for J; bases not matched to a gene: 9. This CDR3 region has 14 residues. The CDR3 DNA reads TGCAGCGTTGGGAGAGCGGGGGGGCGGCGTGAGCAGTTCTTC. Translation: CSVGRAGGRREQFF.

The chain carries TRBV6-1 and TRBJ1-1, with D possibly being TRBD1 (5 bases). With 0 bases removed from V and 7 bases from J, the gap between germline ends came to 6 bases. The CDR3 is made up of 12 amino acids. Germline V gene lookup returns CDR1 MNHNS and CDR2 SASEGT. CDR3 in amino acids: CASSEAGHEAFF. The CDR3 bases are TGTGCCAGCAGTGAAGCGGGGCATGAAGCTTTCTTT.

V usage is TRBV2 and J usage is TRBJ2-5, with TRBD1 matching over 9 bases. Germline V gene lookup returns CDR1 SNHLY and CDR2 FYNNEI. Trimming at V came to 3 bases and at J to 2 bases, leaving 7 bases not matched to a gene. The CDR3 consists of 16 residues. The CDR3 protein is CASSDPGQGKQETQYF. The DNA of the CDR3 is TGTGCCAGCAGTGATCCCGGACAGGGGAAGCAAGAGACCCAGTACTTC.